This T cell receptor (beta chain) comes out of a study of T cells in Graves' hyperthyroidism and ophthalmopathy. As for this clonotype: This may arise from a read error, as a much more abundant clone is one base away. The CDR3 does not close with the conserved phenylalanine or tryptophan, likely indicating a read error.

The germline V and J ends were trimmed by 3 bases and 5 bases, with 8 bases remaining between them. Germline V lookup: CDR1 MRHNA, CDR2 SNTAGT. This CDR3 contains 13 residues. TCR beta CDR3 regions were amplified from RNA. Researchers ran a first-round RT-PCR on the TCR CDR3 using the HTBI primer set. TCRdb passed the multiplex PCR reads through MiXCR, listing each CDR3 protein once. This sample has about 560,000 distinct CDR3 sequences, with approximately 15% found just once. Diagnosis relied on clinical symptoms, serum thyroxine and TRAb, thyroid ultrasound and orbital computed tomography. This TCR came from a young woman with Graves' hyperthyroidism. The sequenced sample was blood. The chain couples TRBV6-4 to TRBJ2-1, with TRBD2 as a possible D gene (6 bases). The CDR3 DNA sequence: TGTGCCAGCAGTGAAACTAGCAACAATGAGCAGTTCTCC. This codes for CASSETSNNEQFS.